This entry lists 21 T cell receptor beta chains sequenced from one sample in a study of early T cells in non-severe SARS-CoV-2 infection. Via MiXCR, TCRdb re-called the 5' RACE reads, giving one row per CDR3 protein. The sample has approximately 56,000 distinct CDR3 sequences; over 12% are singletons. This sample comprised whole blood, obtained at baseline. These TCRs come from an adult who was a healthcare worker with PCR-confirmed SARS-CoV-2 infection or an uninfected control (not recorded which).

This clonotype has at least ten counts. The gene calls are TRBV2 and TRBJ2-7, with 14 bases matching TRBD2. This CDR3 has 13 amino acids. J was trimmed by 5 bases and V by 7 bases; bases with no gene match: 1. Germline CDR1 SNHLY, CDR2 FYNNEI. The CDR3, as DNA: TGTGCCAGCATGGGACTAGCGGGAGACGAGCAGTACTTC. It yields the protein CASMGLAGDEQYF.

J is TRBJ2-3 and V is TRBV28; D is unclear. The CDR3 contains 15 residues. Trimming removed 7 bases from V and 1 base from J, with 15 bases in between. The germline CDR1 and CDR2 sequences are MDHEN and SYDVKM. The CDR3 nucleotides are TGTGCCAGCACCCCACACTATCAACGCACAGATACGCAGTATTTT. Protein sequence: CASTPHYQRTDTQYF.

In its sample, this clonotype was seen a few times. The chain employs TRBV2 and TRBJ2-1, with 7 nucleotides matching TRBD2. CDR3 size: 15 residues. With 3 bases clipped from V and 3 bases from J, the junction kept 5 bases outside the gene matches. The germline V gene encodes CDR1 SNHLY and CDR2 FYNNEI. The CDR3 here is CASSDQAGFYNEQFF. The CDR3 DNA reads as TGTGCCAGCAGTGATCAAGCGGGGTTCTACAATGAGCAGTTCTTC.

This clonotype was detected only a few times. The rearrangement uses TRBV29-1 and TRBJ2-3; no clear D. Trimming stripped 4 bases from V and 1 base from J, with 9 bases between. Germline V CDR1 and CDR2: SQVTM, ANQGSEA. This CDR3 is 13 amino acids long. This CDR3 is CSVGLSGTDTQYF. The CDR3 DNA follows: TGCAGCGTTGGACTTTCCGGCACAGATACGCAGTATTTT.

This clonotype has at least ten counts. V and J are TRBV28 and TRBJ2-3; no clear D gene. Trimming took 7 bases from V and 3 from J, leaving 26 bases between them. The CDR3 contains 18 residues. CDR1 is MDHEN and CDR2 is SYDVKM in the germline V gene. The CDR3 region has the DNA TGTGCCAGCATGCACCGCAGACGGGCCACCCCAGGAACAGATACGCAGTATTTT. The encoded protein is CASMHRRRATPGTDTQYF. The variable domain in full, with the rest retrieved from reference TRBV28 and TRBJ2-3, is DVKVTQSSRYLVKRTGEKVFLECVQDMDHENMFWYRQDPGLGLRLIYFSYDVKMKEKGDIPEGYSVSREKKERFSLILESASTNQTSMYLCASMHRRRATPGTDTQYFGPGTRLTVL.

This clonotype has only a few counts. J is TRBJ1-5 and V is TRBV6-6; D might be TRBD1 (6 bases). The CDR3 spans 16 residues. V lost 8 bases to trimming and J lost 0 bases, with 17 bases between them. Germline lookup yields CDR1 MNHNY and CDR2 SVGAGI (reference sequence). CDR3 DNA: TGTGCCAGCTGGAGCAGGGGTTCCCATAGCAATCAGCCCCAGCATTTT. Translating it yields CASWSRGSHSNQPQHF.

There are many counts of this clonotype. CDR3 region: CASRRLGLAVTGELFF. The CDR3 region has the DNA TGTGCCAGCAGGAGGTTGGGACTAGCGGTCACCGGGGAGCTGTTTTTT. V gene TRBV6-6 combines with J gene TRBJ2-2, with TRBD2 matching over 11 bases. The CDR3 sequence is 16 residues long. V shed 6 bases, J shed 4 bases, and the junction held 7 bases outside the gene matches. The germline V gene encodes CDR1 MNHNY and CDR2 SVGAGI (reference sequence).

The chain is built from TRBV5-1 and TRBJ2-3; a weak D match, TRBD1 (5 bases). V lost 7 bases and J 6 bases, leaving 18 bases between the germline ends. CDR3 length equals 14 residues. Germline lookup yields CDR1 SGHRS and CDR2 YFSETQ. The CDR3 DNA reads TGCGCCAGCGACACAGGCATTACAACGGATACGCAGTATTTT. Protein product: CASDTGITTDTQYF.

CDR3 protein: CASSLSGDQPQHF. The CDR3 nucleotides are TGTGCCAGCAGCTTATCGGGGGATCAGCCCCAGCATTTT. This rearrangement joins TRBV7-9 to TRBJ1-5; a weak D match, TRBD1 (5 bases). There are 13 residues in the CDR3. Germline assignment: CDR1 SEHNR and CDR2 FQNEAQ (reference sequence). Trimming shortened V by 2 bases and J by 5 bases, and 7 bases separated the two germline ends.

This clonotype was seen a handful of times. The chain's CDR3 is CASSTGTSGGRTDTQYF. CDR3 DNA: TGTGCCAGCAGCACCGGGACTAGCGGGGGACGCACAGATACGCAGTATTTT. The chain couples TRBV9 to TRBJ2-3; 14 bases are a match to TRBD2. The V gene's germline CDR1 is SGDLS and CDR2 YYNGEE. Trimming cost V 4 bases and J 1 base; bases outside gene matches: 5. This CDR3 region has 17 residues.

This clonotype was seen a few times. The chain joins TRBV18 to TRBJ1-1, with a weak D call TRBD1 (5 bases). The CDR3 has 14 amino acids. Germline loops: CDR1 KGHSH, CDR2 LQKENI. V was pared by 3 bases and J by 1 base, with 9 bases between. CDR3 loop: CASSPQTGNTEAFF. DNA of the CDR3: TGTGCCAGCTCACCTCAAACAGGGAACACTGAAGCTTTCTTT.

This clonotype has just one count. The gene calls are TRBV12-3 or TRBV12-4 and TRBJ1-1; D may be TRBD1 (5 bases). The CDR3 runs to 13 residues. The V gene lost 5 bases and the J gene lost 7 bases, with 14 bases spanning the gap. Here the CDR3 DNA reads TGTGCCAGCAGTCCTGGGGGGTTTGGTGAAGCTTTCTTT. Protein: CASSPGGFGEAFF.

This clonotype was observed a few times. The rearrangement joins TRBV7-6 to TRBJ2-1; 7 bases are shared with TRBD2. The germline V gene has CDR1 SGHVS and CDR2 FNYEAQ. The CDR3 loop spans 16 amino acids. The junction had 11 bases not matched to a gene; V was cut back by 5 bases and J by 4 bases. The CDR3 loop is CASSPRVRDYYNEQFF. In DNA form, the CDR3 reads TGTGCCAGCAGCCCCCGGGTACGGGACTATTACAATGAGCAGTTCTTC.

This clonotype has a count of ten or more. The V gene is TRBV7-9, the J gene TRBJ1-3; D possibly corresponds to TRBD1 (5 bases). Deletions cut 0 bases from V and 4 bases from J, with 10 bases between. CDR3 size: 15 residues. Per germline, CDR1 SEHNR and CDR2 FQNEAQ (reference sequence). The CDR3 is CASSLAGGEGNTIYF. The CDR3 bases are TGTGCCAGCAGCTTAGCGGGAGGGGAAGGAAACACCATATATTTT.

The chain links TRBV5-1 to TRBJ1-2; TRBD1 is a possible D gene (5 bases). Germline assignment: CDR1 SGHRS and CDR2 YFSETQ. V was shortened by 3 bases and J by 0 bases, with 18 bases between the two germline ends. This CDR3 region has 17 residues. CDR3 nucleotides: TGCGCCAGCAGCTGGGGAACCCAGGGCGCTCCTAACTATGGCTACACCTTC. This translates into CASSWGTQGAPNYGYTF.

The chain joins TRBV12-3 or TRBV12-4 to TRBJ2-1; 7 bases line up with TRBD2. J lost 10 bases, V lost 7 bases, and 22 bases had no gene match. The CDR3 extends over 17 amino acids. The CDR3 bases are TGTGCCAGCAACCCCGCATGGGGAGGGGCGGGGTACGAGGAGCAGTTCTTC. Encoded protein: CASNPAWGGAGYEEQFF.

This sequence joins TRBV6-4 and TRBJ2-3; 7 bases map to TRBD1. The germline gives CDR1 MRHNA, CDR2 SNTAGT. The ends lost 0 bases at V and 6 bases at J; junction bases unmatched: 3. This CDR3 has 14 amino acids. The CDR3 region has the DNA TGTGCCAGCAGTGACTCTCAGGGGGTCGATACGCAGTATTTT. It yields the protein CASSDSQGVDTQYF.

This clonotype was picked up a small number of times. The V gene is TRBV29-1, the J gene TRBJ2-7; 8 bases fit TRBD1. The CDR3 covers 13 residues. Germline V gene sequence: CDR1 SQVTM, CDR2 ANQGSEA. Unmatched junction bases numbered 5, after V lost 3 bases and J lost 4 bases. CDR3 coding DNA: TGCAGCGTTGAGGGGACAGGCTATTACGAGCAGTACTTC. Its translation: CSVEGTGYYEQYF.

A few counts support this clonotype. A read error may produce the germline difference seen at one junction end. The V call is TRBV7-3, the J call TRBJ2-7; D unclear. Germline V lookup: CDR1 SGHTA, CDR2 FQGTGA. The CDR3 sequence is 13 residues long. CDR3 sequence (DNA): TGTGCCAGCAGCTTCTACTCTCGACATCTCTCTAACTTC. This gives the protein CASSFYSRHLSNF.

This clonotype showed up many times. The chain carries TRBV13 and TRBJ2-1, with D perhaps matching TRBD2 (5 bases). This CDR3 spans 14 amino acids. Per germline, CDR1 PRHDT and CDR2 FYEKMQ (reference sequence). V shed 5 bases and J shed 3 bases, with 11 bases lying between them. For the CDR3, the DNA is TGTGCCAGCAGCCCACCGGACTTCTACAATGAGCAGTTCTTC. It specifies CASSPPDFYNEQFF.

A few counts support this clonotype. V usage is TRBV27 and J usage is TRBJ1-2; 10 nucleotides line up with TRBD1. J gave up 6 bases and V 2 bases, and 9 bases lay outside the gene matches. The CDR3 covers 16 residues. The germline CDR1 and CDR2 sequences are MNHEY and SMNVEV (reference sequence). The CDR3 DNA is TGTGCCAGCAGTTTAGGCCGGACAGGGGGTATAGATGGCTACACCTTC. Protein: CASSLGRTGGIDGYTF.